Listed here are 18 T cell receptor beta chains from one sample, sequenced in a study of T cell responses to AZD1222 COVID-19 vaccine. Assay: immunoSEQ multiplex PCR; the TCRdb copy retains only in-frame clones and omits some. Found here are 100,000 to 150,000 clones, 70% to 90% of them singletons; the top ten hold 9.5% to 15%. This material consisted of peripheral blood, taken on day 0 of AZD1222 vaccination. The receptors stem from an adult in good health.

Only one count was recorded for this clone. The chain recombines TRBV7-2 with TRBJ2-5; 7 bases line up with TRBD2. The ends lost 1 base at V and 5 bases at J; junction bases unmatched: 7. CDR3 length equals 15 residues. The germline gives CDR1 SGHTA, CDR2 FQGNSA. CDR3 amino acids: CASSLVFGEGETQYF. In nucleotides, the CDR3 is TGTGCCAGCAGCTTAGTTTTCGGGGAGGGGGAGACCCAGTACTTC.

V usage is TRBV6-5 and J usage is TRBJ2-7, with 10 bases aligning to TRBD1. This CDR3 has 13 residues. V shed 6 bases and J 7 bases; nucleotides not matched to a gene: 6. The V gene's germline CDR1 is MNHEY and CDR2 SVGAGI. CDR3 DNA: TGTGCCAGCAGGACAGGGGGCGCATGGGAGCAGTACTTC. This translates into CASRTGGAWEQYF.

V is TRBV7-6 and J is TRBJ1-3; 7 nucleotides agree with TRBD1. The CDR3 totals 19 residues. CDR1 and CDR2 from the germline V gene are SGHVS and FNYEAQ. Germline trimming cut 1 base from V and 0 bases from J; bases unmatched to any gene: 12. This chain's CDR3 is CASSLVWDSRPISGNTIYF. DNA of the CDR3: TGTGCCAGCAGCTTAGTTTGGGACAGCCGCCCTATCTCTGGAAACACCATATATTTT.

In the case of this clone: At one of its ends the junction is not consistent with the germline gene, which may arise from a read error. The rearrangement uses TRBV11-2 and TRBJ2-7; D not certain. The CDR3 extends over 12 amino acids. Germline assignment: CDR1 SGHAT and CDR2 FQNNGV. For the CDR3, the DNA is TGTGCCAGCAGCTTAGACTCCCACGAGCAGTACTTC. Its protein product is CASSLDSHEQYF.

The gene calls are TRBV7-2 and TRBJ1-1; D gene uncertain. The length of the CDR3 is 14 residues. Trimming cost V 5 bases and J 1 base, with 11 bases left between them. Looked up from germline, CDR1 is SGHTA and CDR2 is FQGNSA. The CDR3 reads CASSARRENTEAFF. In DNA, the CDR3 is TGTGCCAGCAGCGCCAGGAGGGAGAACACTGAAGCTTTCTTT.

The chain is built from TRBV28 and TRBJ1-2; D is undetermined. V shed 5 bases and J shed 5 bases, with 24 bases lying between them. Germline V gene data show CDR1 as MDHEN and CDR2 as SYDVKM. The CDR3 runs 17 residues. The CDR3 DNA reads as TGTGCCAGCAGTCCCGTAGTATTTCAGACTGAGAAATATGGCTACACCTTC. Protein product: CASSPVVFQTEKYGYTF.

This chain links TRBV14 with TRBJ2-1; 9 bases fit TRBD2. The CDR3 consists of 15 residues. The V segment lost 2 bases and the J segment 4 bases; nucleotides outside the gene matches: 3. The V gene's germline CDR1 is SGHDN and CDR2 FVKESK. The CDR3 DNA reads TGTGCCAGCAGCCAACTAGCGGGAAGTTACAATGAGCAGTTCTTC. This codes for CASSQLAGSYNEQFF.

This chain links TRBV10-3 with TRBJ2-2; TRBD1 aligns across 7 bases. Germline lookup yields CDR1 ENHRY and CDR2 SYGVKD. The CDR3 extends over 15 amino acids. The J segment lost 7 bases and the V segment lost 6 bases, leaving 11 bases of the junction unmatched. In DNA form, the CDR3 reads TGTGCCATCAGCAGACAGGGAGTCACGAACGGGGAGCTGTTTTTT. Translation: CAISRQGVTNGELFF.

CDR3 sequence (DNA): TGTGCCAGCAGCCCCTCCGGGACAGGGATCTACGAGCAGTACTTC. It specifies CASSPSGTGIYEQYF. The chain uses TRBV11-2 and TRBJ2-7; 9 bases align to TRBD1. The CDR3 extends over 15 amino acids. The V gene end was trimmed by 5 bases and the J gene end by 3 bases; junction bases not matched to a gene: 8. Per the germline V gene, CDR1 is SGHAT and CDR2 is FQNNGV.

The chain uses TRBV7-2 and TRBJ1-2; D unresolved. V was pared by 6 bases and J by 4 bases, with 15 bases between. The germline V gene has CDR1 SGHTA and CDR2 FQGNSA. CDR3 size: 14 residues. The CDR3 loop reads CASSHGLVGYGYTF. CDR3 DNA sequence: TGTGCCAGCAGTCACGGGCTAGTTGGCTATGGCTACACCTTC.

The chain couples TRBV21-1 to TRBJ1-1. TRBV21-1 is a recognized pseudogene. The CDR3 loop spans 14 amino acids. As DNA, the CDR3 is TGTGCCAGCAGTGCGGATTGGGGGGCCACTGAAGCTTTCTTT. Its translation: CASSADWGATEAFF.

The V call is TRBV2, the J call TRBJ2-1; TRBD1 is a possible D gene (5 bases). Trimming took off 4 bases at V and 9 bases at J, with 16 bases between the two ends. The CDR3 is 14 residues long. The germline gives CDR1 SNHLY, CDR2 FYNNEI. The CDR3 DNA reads TGTGCCAGCAGTGCTGGGGCTGGTTTCGGTGAGCAGTTCTTC. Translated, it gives CASSAGAGFGEQFF.

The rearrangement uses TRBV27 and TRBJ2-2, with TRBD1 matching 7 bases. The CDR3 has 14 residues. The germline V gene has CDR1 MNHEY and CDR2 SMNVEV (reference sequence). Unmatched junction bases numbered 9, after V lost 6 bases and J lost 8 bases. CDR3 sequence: CASSRRGNGGELFF. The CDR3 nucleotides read TGTGCCAGCAGCCGCAGGGGGAACGGGGGGGAGCTGTTTTTT.

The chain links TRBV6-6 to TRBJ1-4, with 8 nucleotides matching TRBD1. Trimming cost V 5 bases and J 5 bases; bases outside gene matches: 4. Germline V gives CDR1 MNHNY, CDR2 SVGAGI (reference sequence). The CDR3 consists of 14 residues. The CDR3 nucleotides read TGTGCCAGCAGTCCGGACAGGGTAAATGAAAAACTGTTTTTT. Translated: CASSPDRVNEKLFF.

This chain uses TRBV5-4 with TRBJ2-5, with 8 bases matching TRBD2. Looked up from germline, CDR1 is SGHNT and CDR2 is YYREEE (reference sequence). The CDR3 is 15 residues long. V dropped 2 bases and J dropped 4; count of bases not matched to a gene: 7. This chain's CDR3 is CASSLRAGDGETQYF. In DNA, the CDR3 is TGTGCCAGCAGCTTAAGAGCGGGGGACGGAGAGACCCAGTACTTC.

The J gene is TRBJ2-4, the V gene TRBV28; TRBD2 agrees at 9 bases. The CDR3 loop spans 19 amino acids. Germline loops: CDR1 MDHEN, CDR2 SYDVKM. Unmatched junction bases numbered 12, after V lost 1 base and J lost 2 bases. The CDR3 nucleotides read TGTGCCAGCAGTTTATTTTGGACTAGCGCCGGCAGGACCAAAAACATTCAGTACTTC. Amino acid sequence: CASSLFWTSAGRTKNIQYF.

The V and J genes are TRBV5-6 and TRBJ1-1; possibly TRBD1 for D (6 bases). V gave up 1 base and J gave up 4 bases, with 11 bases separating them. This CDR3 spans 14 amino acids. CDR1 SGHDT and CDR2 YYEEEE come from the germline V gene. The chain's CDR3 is CASSLTGITTEAFF. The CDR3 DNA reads TGTGCCAGCAGCTTGACAGGGATTACCACTGAAGCTTTCTTT.

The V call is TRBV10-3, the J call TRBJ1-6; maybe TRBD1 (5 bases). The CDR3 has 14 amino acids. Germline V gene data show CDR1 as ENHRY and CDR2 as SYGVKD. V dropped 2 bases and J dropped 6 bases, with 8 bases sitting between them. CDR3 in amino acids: CAISEGQGNSPLHF. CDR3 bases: TGTGCCATCAGTGAGGGGCAGGGTAATTCACCCCTCCACTTT.